This T cell receptor beta chain came from a study of T cells in Graves' hyperthyroidism and ophthalmopathy. General study findings and limits: Most thyroid clonotypes that were expanded above 0.001 also turned up in blood.

Amplified TCR beta CDR3 regions derived from RNA transcripts. The TCR CDR3 first-round RT-PCR relied on the HTBI primer set. Each CDR3 protein is one row after TCRdb ran MiXCR on the multiplex PCR reads. The sample has nearly 600,000 distinct CDR3 sequences; approximately 15% are singletons. Blood was sampled at initial diagnosis of hyperthyroidism, prior to onset of any ophthalmopathy symptoms. V shed 8 bases and J shed 5 bases, with 21 bases lying between them. The CDR3 has 15 residues. The germline CDR1 and CDR2 sequences are LGHDT and YNNKEL (reference sequence). This clonotype was picked up many times. Its target is not known.

This rearrangement joins TRBV3-1 to TRBJ1-2; possible D gene TRBD1, 6 bases. The TCR originated in a woman in her twenties or thirties with Graves' hyperthyroidism that later progressed to Graves' ophthalmopathy. Specimen: blood. CDR3 nucleotide sequence: TGTGCCAGCCTCGGGGCCGGGACAAGCGCTTATGGCTACACCTTC. It yields the protein CASLGAGTSAYGYTF.